This T cell receptor beta chain comes out of a study of blood T cell repertoires in COVID-19. Study-wide background: The United States, Italy and Spain provided the acute and convalescent COVID-19 samples.

Germline V CDR1 and CDR2: SGHRS, YFSETQ. Trimming stripped 1 base from V and 0 bases from J, with 7 bases between. The CDR3 contains 14 residues. Participant ages covered about 18 to 90 years across around 22 US areas. Assignment of participants to cohorts was predicated upon participant-reported clinical history. Original data processing: Estimated nucleated cell counts came from reference gene primer amplification. Using immunoSEQ multiplex PCR, the repertoire was profiled, and TCRdb retains in-frame clones only, with some absent. The V and J calls and clone size are taken from that table; D and trimming were inferred from the DNA. The table lists 260,000 or so clones, more than 70% of them singletons.

The V call is TRBV5-1, the J call TRBJ1-2, with D hard to call. Input material: PBMCs or T cells enriched from blood (not recorded which). This receptor was obtained from a middle-aged woman with acute COVID-19. This CDR3 reads CASSLTAANYGYTF. The CDR3 nucleotides read TGCGCCAGCAGCTTGACTGCTGCTAACTATGGCTACACCTTC.